Included here is one T cell receptor beta chain sequence, with context. The V gene's germline CDR1 is MDHEN and CDR2 SYDVKM. Losses at the gene ends were 8 bases for V and 2 bases for J; bases not matched to a gene: 5. This CDR3 has 14 amino acids. Sequenced by immunoSEQ multiplex PCR; TCRdb stores in-frame clones only, minus some. The sample carries roughly 260,000 clones, more than 70% recorded once. This entry comes from a study of blood T cell repertoires in COVID-19. Study-wide background: Acute-phase and convalescent COVID-19 samples originated in the United States, Italy and Spain.

The chain carries TRBV28 and TRBJ2-3; the match to TRBD2 covers 9 bases. What was sequenced was peripheral blood. The sequence came from a woman under 30 with acute or convalescent COVID-19. The CDR3 bases are TGTGCCAGCGGGCGACTAGCGGTCACAGATACGCAGTATTTT. It encodes CASGRLAVTDTQYF.